The rows below give T cell receptor beta chains drawn from one sample of a study of Graves' ophthalmopathy and Graves' hyperthyroidism. From the multiplex PCR reads, TCRdb called clonotypes with MiXCR, one entry per CDR3 protein. The data show some 750,000 distinct CDR3 sequences, with roughly two fifths seen just once and approximately 43% held by the top ten. The sequenced sample was peripheral blood. The receptors derive from an adult man with Graves' ophthalmopathy. Each CDR3 is given with its conserved first and last residue. The D gene is left open where the match is weak. Clone size, where shown, is once, few, many, or a class for clones that have expanded.

D,size,J,V,CDR3,DNA
.,many,TRBJ1-3,TRBV2,CASSAGFMAGNTIYF,TGTGCCAGCAGCGCAGGGTTTATGGCTGGAAACACCATATATTTT
.,many,TRBJ1-1,TRBV10-2,CASSEKAF,TGTGCCAGCAGTGAAAAGGCGTTT
TRBD2,few,TRBJ2-5,TRBV7-9,CASRPEAGGGETQYF,TGTGCCAGCAGACCAGAAGCGGGAGGGGGAGAGACCCAGTACTTC
TRBD1,.,TRBJ2-7,TRBV7-9,CASSPRDRANEQYF,TGTGCCAGCAGTCCCCGGGACAGGGCCAACGAGCAGTACTTC
.,few,TRBJ2-5,TRBV20-1,CSAGSDDGKKTQYF,TGCAGTGCTGGTAGTGACGACGGGAAAAAGACCCAGTACTTC
.,many,TRBJ2-7,TRBV29-1,CSVRQDRYEQYF,TGCAGCGTTAGACAGGACCGCTACGAGCAGTACTTC
.,few,TRBJ2-7,TRBV19,CASSIALAHRSYEQYF,TGTGCCAGTAGCATCGCATTGGCGCATCGTTCCTACGAGCAGTACTTC
.,.,TRBJ1-1,TRBV11-2,CASSPVIGTNTEAFF,TGTGCCAGCAGCCCAGTCATAGGGACGAACACTGAAGCTTTCTTT
TRBD1,.,TRBJ2-6,TRBV7-9,CASSLLGQGIPGANVLTF,TGTGCCAGCAGCTTATTAGGACAGGGGATCCCTGGGGCCAACGTCCTGACTTTC
.,many,TRBJ2-5,TRBV14,CASSQEWGETQYF,TGTGCCAGCAGCCAAGAATGGGGAGAGACCCAGTACTTC
.,once,TRBJ2-2,TRBV10-3,CASSYSLTRQVGELFF,TGTGCCAGCAGTTACTCTCTTACCCGACAGGTCGGGGAGCTGTTTTTT
TRBD1,.,TRBJ2-5,TRBV14,CASSQGWGQRETQYF,TGTGCCAGCAGCCAGGGTTGGGGACAGCGGGAGACCCAGTACTTC
.,many,TRBJ1-2,TRBV9,CASSDYNTGYTF,TGTGCCAGCAGCGATTACAACACAGGCTACACCTTC
.,.,TRBJ2-2,TRBV15,CATSRGGQIRELFF,TGTGCCACCAGCAGAGGAGGGCAGATCCGGGAGCTGTTTTTT
TRBD1,.,TRBJ1-1,TRBV5-1,CASSRTGTVIEAFF,TGCGCCAGCAGCCGAACCGGGACAGTCATTGAAGCTTTCTTT
.,.,TRBJ1-2,TRBV24-1,CATSRRGGDTF,TGTGCCACCAGTAGGCGCGGGGGCGACACCTTC
.,many,TRBJ1-3,TRBV10-3,CAISESSAQYSGNTIYF,TGTGCCATCAGTGAGTCCTCCGCCCAGTACTCTGGAAACACCATATATTTT
.,.,TRBJ1-1,TRBV20-1,CSARVLAGVNTEAFF,TGCAGTGCTAGAGTTCTTGCGGGGGTGAACACTGAAGCTTTCTTT
.,once,TRBJ2-5,TRBV20-1,CSARDQSGRAEETQYF,TGCAGTGCTAGAGATCAAAGCGGCCGGGCAGAAGAGACCCAGTACTTC
TRBD1,.,TRBJ1-5,TRBV20-1,CSAEDRAGRETQHF,TGCAGTGCGGAGGACAGGGCGGGGCGGGAGACCCAGCATTTT
TRBD1,.,TRBJ1-2,TRBV2,CASSVQGAHIYGYTF,TGTGCCAGCAGTGTCCAGGGGGCGCATATTTATGGCTACACCTTC
TRBD1,many,TRBJ1-1,TRBV20-1,CSAGTGSMNTEAFF,TGCAGTGCTGGGACAGGATCCATGAACACTGAAGCTTTCTTT
.,few,TRBJ2-7,TRBV2,CASSYLIDGVEQYF,TGTGCCAGCAGTTACCTGATCGACGGGGTCGAGCAGTACTTC
.,.,TRBJ1-4,TRBV29-1,CSVTVVEKLFF,TGCAGCGTTACGGTCGTCGAAAAACTGTTTTTT
TRBD2,few,TRBJ2-3,TRBV5-8,CASKAGGLSDTQYF,TGTGCCAGCAAGGCGGGGGGGCTTAGCGATACGCAGTATTTT
TRBD2,few,TRBJ2-7,TRBV20-1,CSADTSGGFYEQYF,TGCAGTGCAGACACTAGCGGGGGGTTTTACGAGCAGTACTTC
TRBD2,few,TRBJ2-3,TRBV25-1,CASSDGTSSYTDTQYF,TGTGCCAGCAGTGACGGGACTAGCTCATACACAGATACGCAGTATTTT
.,.,TRBJ1-1,TRBV10-3,CASSYSPESRAFF,TGTGCCAGCAGTTACTCCCCGGAATCTAGAGCTTTCTTT
.,many,TRBJ1-3,TRBV2,CASNPWRDTSGNTIYF,TGTGCCAGCAACCCCTGGAGGGACACCTCTGGAAACACCATATATTTT
.,many,TRBJ2-5,TRBV7-2,CASSLQRETQYF,TGTGCCAGCAGCCTCCAGCGGGAGACCCAGTACTTC
TRBD1,.,TRBJ1-1,TRBV12-3/TRBV12-4,CASTPTGSRTEAFF,TGTGCCAGCACCCCGACAGGGTCAAGAACTGAAGCTTTCTTT
TRBD1,.,TRBJ2-7,TRBV20-1,CSADLPGQGANEQYF,TGCAGTGCTGATCTCCCGGGACAGGGGGCCAACGAGCAGTACTTC
TRBD1,few,TRBJ1-2,TRBV2,CASRNDRGYGYTF,TGTGCCAGCAGGAACGACAGGGGCTATGGCTACACCTTC
.,.,TRBJ2-6,TRBV19,CASSQALSGANVLTF,TGTGCCAGCAGCCAAGCCCTATCTGGGGCCAACGTCCTGACTTTC
TRBD1,few,TRBJ1-1,TRBV7-2,CASSQTGTGRLNTEAFF,TGTGCCAGCAGCCAAACCGGGACAGGGCGCCTAAACACTGAAGCTTTCTTT
TRBD1,.,TRBJ1-4,TRBV7-9,CASSPPEDRGFRKLFF,TGTGCCAGCAGCCCTCCAGAGGACAGGGGATTTCGAAAACTGTTTTTT
TRBD1,.,TRBJ1-2,TRBV12-3/TRBV12-4,CASSPGDRDGYTF,TGTGCCAGCAGTCCGGGGGACAGGGATGGCTACACCTTC
.,.,TRBJ1-6,TRBV7-9,CASSQQGTNSPLHF,TGTGCCAGCAGCCAACAGGGTACAAATTCACCCCTCCACTTT
TRBD2,.,TRBJ2-2,TRBV29-1,CSVVKSGGPNTGELFF,TGCAGCGTGGTTAAAAGCGGGGGGCCGAACACCGGGGAGCTGTTTTTT
TRBD1,many,TRBJ1-3,TRBV7-2,CASNSATGAGNTIYF,TGTGCCAGCAACTCCGCGACAGGGGCTGGAAACACCATATATTTT
.,.,TRBJ1-5,TRBV24-1,CASSYGGWMGNQPQHF,TGTGCCAGCAGTTACGGGGGGTGGATGGGCAATCAGCCCCAGCATTTT